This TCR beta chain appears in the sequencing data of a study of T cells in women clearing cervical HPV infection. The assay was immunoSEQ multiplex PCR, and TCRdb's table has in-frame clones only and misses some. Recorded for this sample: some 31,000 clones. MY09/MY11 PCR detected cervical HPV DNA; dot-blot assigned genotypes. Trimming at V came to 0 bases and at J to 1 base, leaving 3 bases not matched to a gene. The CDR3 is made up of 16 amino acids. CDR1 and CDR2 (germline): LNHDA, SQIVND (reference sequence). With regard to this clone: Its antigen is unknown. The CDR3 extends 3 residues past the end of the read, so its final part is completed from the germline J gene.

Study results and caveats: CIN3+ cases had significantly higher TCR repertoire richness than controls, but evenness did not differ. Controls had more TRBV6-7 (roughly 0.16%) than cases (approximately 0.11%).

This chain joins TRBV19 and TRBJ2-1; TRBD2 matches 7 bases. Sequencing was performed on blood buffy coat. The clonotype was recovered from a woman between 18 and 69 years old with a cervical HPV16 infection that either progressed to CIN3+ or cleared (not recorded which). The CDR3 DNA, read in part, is TGTGCCAGTAGTATAGAAGGTAGCGGGTCCTACAATGAG. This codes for CASSIEGSGSYNE. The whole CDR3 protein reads CASSIEGSGSYNEQFF.